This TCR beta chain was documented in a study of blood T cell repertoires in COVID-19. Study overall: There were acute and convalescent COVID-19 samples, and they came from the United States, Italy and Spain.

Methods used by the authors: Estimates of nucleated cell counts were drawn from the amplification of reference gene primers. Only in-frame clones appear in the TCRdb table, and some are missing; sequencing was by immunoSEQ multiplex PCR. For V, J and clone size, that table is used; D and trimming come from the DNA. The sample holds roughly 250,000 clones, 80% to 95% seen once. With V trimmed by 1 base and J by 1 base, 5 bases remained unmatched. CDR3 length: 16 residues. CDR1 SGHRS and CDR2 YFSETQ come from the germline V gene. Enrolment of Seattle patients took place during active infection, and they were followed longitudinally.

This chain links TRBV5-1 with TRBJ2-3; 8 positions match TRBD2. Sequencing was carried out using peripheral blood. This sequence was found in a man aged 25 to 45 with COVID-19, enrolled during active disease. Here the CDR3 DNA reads TGCGCCAGCAGCTTGTCGGCGGGGGGTGGCACAGATACGCAGTATTTT. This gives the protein CASSLSAGGGTDTQYF.